Included here is one T cell receptor (beta chain) sequence, with context. The data were taken from a study of monozygotic twins with inflammatory bowel disease. Germline lookup yields CDR1 MNHNS and CDR2 SASEGT. The CDR3 sequence is 14 residues long. TCRdb reprocessed the 5' RACE reads and stores each CDR3 protein as one record, lacking DNA. The sample spans approximately 160,000 distinct CDR3 sequences; the ten largest clones claim 7.4%. Sequenced input: blood. V usage is TRBV6-1 and J usage is TRBJ1-5; TCRdb proposes TRBD1, but this gene call is untestable without DNA. The origin of this receptor is a human donor with ulcerative colitis or Crohn's disease, or a healthy co-twin of an affected twin (not recorded which). The CDR3: CASKPGQGNQPQHF.